This is a list of T cell receptor beta chains from one sample in a study of shared clonotypes between healthy human individuals. The table came from immunoSEQ multiplex PCR; TCRdb's copy has only in-frame clones and leaves some out. In the table there are 2 million to 2.5 million clones, approximately 96% of which are singletons. Sequenced input: naive CD4+ T cells sorted from blood. These receptors all stem from a young man in good health. The CDR3 runs from the conserved cysteine through the conserved F or W. Fields, in order: J gene, V gene, clone size, D gene, CDR3 DNA, CDR3 protein. D genes are given only for firm matches. Clone sizes are given selectively: once, few, many, or a class where the clone is expanded.

TRBJ1-2 TRBV2 . . TGTGCCAGCAGTGTAGAAATGTCGTCTAACTATGGCTACACCTTC CASSVEMSSNYGYTF
TRBJ2-7 TRBV5-4 once TRBD2 TGTGCCAGCAGTTCGACTAGCGGTGCTCTCTCCTACGAGCAGTACTTC CASSSTSGALSYEQYF
TRBJ2-7 TRBV18 . TRBD2 TGTGCCAGCTCACCTATTCCGGGACTAGCCCCGAGCTCCTACGAGCAGTACTTC CASSPIPGLAPSSYEQYF
TRBJ1-6 TRBV5-4 . TRBD1 TGTGCCAGCAGCTTGGAAACAGGGGTTATGGCGGCCCTCCACTTT CASSLETGVMAALHF
TRBJ1-5 TRBV5-1 . . TGCGCCAGCAGCTTGGAAGGCAGGGGAAGACAGCCCCAGCATTTT CASSLEGRGRQPQHF
TRBJ2-2 TRBV2 . . TGTGCCAGCAGTGAAGCGGGACGGTCGAACACCGGGGAGCTGTTTTTT CASSEAGRSNTGELFF
TRBJ2-1 TRBV5-1 . TRBD1 TGCGCCAGCAGCCCTGGGGACAGCCGCTACAATGAGCAGTTCTTC CASSPGDSRYNEQFF
TRBJ2-1 TRBV5-1 . . TGCGCCAGCAGCTTGTTATCGGACTGGAACTACAATGAGCAGTTCTTC CASSLLSDWNYNEQFF
TRBJ2-1 TRBV6-6 . . TGTGCCAGCAGGCGGTACAATGAGCAGTTCTTC CASRRYNEQFF
TRBJ2-7 TRBV6-1 . . TGTGCCAGCAGTGAGCTGTGGGGCCAGTACGAGCAGTACTTC CASSELWGQYEQYF
TRBJ1-1 TRBV30 . TRBD1 TGTGCCTGGGGCAGGGGGTACATGAACACTGAAGCTTTCTTT CAWGRGYMNTEAFF
TRBJ2-3 TRBV9 . TRBD2 TGTGCCAGCAGCGTAGCAGCGGGAGGCTCCACAGATACGCAGTATTTT CASSVAAGGSTDTQYF
TRBJ2-4 TRBV27 . TRBD1 TGTGCCAGCAGTACATCTGGACAGGGGAGGGTGGGTCAGTACTTC CASSTSGQGRVGQYF
TRBJ2-3 TRBV10-3 . . TGTGCCATCAGTGAGTCCGGCAGCACAGATACGCAGTATTTT CAISESGSTDTQYF
TRBJ2-1 TRBV18 . TRBD2 TGTGCCAGCTCACCTCGGGAGGGCGCCATTAATGAGCAGTTCTTC CASSPREGAINEQFF
TRBJ2-7 TRBV19 . TRBD1 TGTGCCAGTAGTATAGGGGACAGACTTTCGGGGGAGCAGTACTTC CASSIGDRLSGEQYF
TRBJ1-2 TRBV6-5 . . TGTGCCAGCAGGCCAGACACTACCTATGGCTACACCTTC CASRPDTTYGYTF
TRBJ2-7 TRBV6-1 . TRBD1 TGTGCCAGCCTACAGACAGGGGCGTACGAGCAGTACTTC CASLQTGAYEQYF
TRBJ2-5 TRBV18 . TRBD1 TGTGCCAGCTCACCTCAGGACAGGGGGGAGACCCAGTACTTC CASSPQDRGETQYF
TRBJ2-5 TRBV6-1 . . TGTGCCAGCAGTGAATCTGGGCCCTCGGAGACCCAGTACTTC CASSESGPSETQYF
TRBJ2-7 TRBV21-1 . . TGTGCCAGCAGCCGAAGGAGGGGGGACTTTTCCTACGAGCAGTACTTC CASSRRRGDFSYEQYF
TRBJ1-1 TRBV13 . . TGTGCCAGCAGCTTAGGCCTTGTCAGCGGCCTCGAAGCTTTCTTT CASSLGLVSGLEAFF
TRBJ1-1 TRBV30 few TRBD1 TGTGCCTTGTTCGCAAGGGGGCACACTGAAGCTTTCTTT CALFARGHTEAFF
TRBJ2-5 TRBV7-3 once . TGTGCCAGCAGCTTAGGGCGGGGAGAGACCCAGTACTTC CASSLGRGETQYF
TRBJ2-2 TRBV5-1 . . TGCGCCAGCGCCACGGACAGCATTAACACCGGGGAGCTGTTTTTT CASATDSINTGELFF